These 15 T cell receptor beta chains were all obtained from the same sample, sequenced in a study of OX40 agonist ivuxolimab in advanced cancers. Assay: immunoSEQ multiplex PCR; the TCRdb copy retains only in-frame clones and omits some. The sample has about 40,000 clones, approximately 90% seen once; the top ten hold approximately 13%. The sample consisted of CD4+ or CD8+ T cells sorted from blood, taken in a trial of the OX40 agonist ivuxolimab. The receptors were gathered from an adult with an advanced solid tumor such as melanoma, head and neck, liver or kidney cancer.

V is TRBV6-5 and J is TRBJ2-7, with a possible D match to TRBD1 (5 bases). V was pared by 6 bases and J by 2 bases, with 14 bases between. Germline CDR1 reads MNHEY; CDR2 reads SVGAGI. The CDR3 covers 14 residues. CDR3 DNA: TGTGCCAGCAGCCTAACCGCAGGGACCTACGAGCAGTACTTC. Translated: CASSLTAGTYEQYF.

The V and J genes are TRBV19 and TRBJ1-1; D is unclear. This CDR3 spans 13 amino acids. Per germline, CDR1 LNHDA and CDR2 SQIVND (reference sequence). V was pared by 4 bases and J by 2 bases, with 8 bases between. The CDR3 loop is CASSRAENTEAFF. As DNA, the CDR3 is TGTGCCAGTAGTAGGGCAGAAAACACTGAAGCTTTCTTT.

V usage is TRBV10-1 and J usage is TRBJ2-1; D not certain. This CDR3 has 15 amino acids. CDR1 WNHNN and CDR2 SYGVQD come from the germline V gene (reference sequence). V lost 2 bases, J lost 5 bases, and 13 bases lay in between. The CDR3: CASSEGGRLDNEQFF. Here the CDR3 DNA reads TGCGCCAGCAGTGAGGGTGGCAGACTGGACAATGAGCAGTTCTTC.

Turning to this clone: A much larger clone lies a single base off, so this may be a read error. The chain recombines TRBV7-9 with TRBJ1-1; D unresolved. The length of the CDR3 is 11 residues. Trimming stripped 3 bases from V and 4 bases from J, with 3 bases between. Germline V gene data show CDR1 as SEHNR and CDR2 as FQNEAQ (reference sequence). CDR3 sequence reads: CASSFSTEAFF. The CDR3 DNA reads as TGTGCCAGCAGCTTTTCCACTGAAGCTTTCTTT.

V and J are TRBV5-6 and TRBJ1-1; a weak D match, TRBD1 (5 bases). The CDR3 length is 13 residues. Per the germline V gene, CDR1 is SGHDT and CDR2 is YYEEEE. The V end lost 3 bases, the J end lost 5 bases, and 11 bases lay between the germline ends. CDR3: CASSYGAGTEAFF. In DNA form, the CDR3 reads TGTGCCAGCAGCTATGGGGCGGGGACTGAAGCTTTCTTT.

The chain has TRBV27 and TRBJ1-2; 8 nucleotides agree with TRBD1. The CDR3 extends over 11 amino acids. V was clipped by 9 bases and J by 4 bases; unmatched bases: 1. Germline V lookup: CDR1 MNHEY, CDR2 SMNVEV (reference sequence). The CDR3 is CASGQGYGYTF. The CDR3 DNA reads as TGTGCCAGTGGACAGGGCTATGGCTACACCTTC.

V gene TRBV6-6 combines with J gene TRBJ2-5, with 9 bases fitting TRBD2. There are 13 residues in the CDR3. Germline V gene sequence: CDR1 MNHNY, CDR2 SVGAGI (reference sequence). V gave up 5 bases and J gave up 5 bases; unmatched junction bases: 3. The CDR3 sequence: CASSAGGWETQYF. CDR3 DNA sequence: TGTGCCAGCAGTGCGGGGGGGTGGGAGACCCAGTACTTC.

The V gene is TRBV7-3, the J gene TRBJ2-7, with 7 nucleotides matching TRBD1. From germline, CDR1 is SGHTA and CDR2 FQGTGA. This CDR3 has 14 residues. Trimming at V came to 5 bases and at J to 5 bases, leaving 9 bases not matched to a gene. This CDR3 is CASSPGTVIDEQYF. In DNA form, the CDR3 reads TGTGCCAGCAGCCCAGGGACAGTTATCGACGAGCAGTACTTC.

The V call is TRBV5-1, the J call TRBJ1-1; no clear D. Germline V lookup: CDR1 SGHRS, CDR2 YFSETQ. The germline V and J ends were trimmed by 5 bases and 5 bases, with 13 bases remaining between them. The CDR3 length is 13 residues. CDR3 amino acids: CASSLDRVTEAFF. The CDR3 region has the DNA TGCGCCAGCAGTTTAGATCGGGTTACTGAAGCTTTCTTT.

CDR3 DNA: TGTGCCACCAGCAGAGGGACAGTGAACACTGAAGCTTTCTTT. It codes for CATSRGTVNTEAFF. The chain joins TRBV15 to TRBJ1-1; tentatively, D is TRBD1 (6 bases). The CDR3 has 14 amino acids. The V and J ends lost 1 base and 0 bases respectively, with 6 bases between them. The V gene's germline CDR1 is LNHNV and CDR2 YYDKDF (reference sequence).

This clone was recorded once. V gene TRBV7-9 combines with J gene TRBJ2-3, with D uncertain. The CDR3 runs to 15 residues. Germline V gene lookup returns CDR1 SEHNR and CDR2 FQNEAQ (reference sequence). V was trimmed by 2 bases and J by 2 bases, leaving 11 bases between them. The CDR3 nucleotides are TGTGCCAGCAGCTTAACTAACAGCCTCACAGATACGCAGTATTTT. Translation: CASSLTNSLTDTQYF.

The V and J genes are TRBV19 and TRBJ2-4; no firm D call. The CDR3 is 13 residues long. Trimming left V 9 bases short and J 4 bases short, with 13 bases between. Germline V gene lookup returns CDR1 LNHDA and CDR2 SQIVND (reference sequence). For the CDR3, the DNA is TGTGCCAGCGCCGGGCCCGATAAAAACATTCAGTACTTC. Translation gives CASAGPDKNIQYF.

The J gene is TRBJ1-1, the V gene TRBV27, with 7 bases aligning to TRBD1. Losses at the gene ends were 6 bases for V and 0 bases for J; bases not matched to a gene: 7. Germline values: CDR1 MNHEY, CDR2 SMNVEV (reference sequence). The CDR3 length is 15 residues. The DNA for the CDR3 is TGTGCCAGCAGAACGGACAGGAGATTGAACACTGAAGCTTTCTTT. Translated: CASRTDRRLNTEAFF.

This clone was seen many times. The genes are TRBV7-6 and TRBJ2-1; D possibly matches TRBD1 or TRBD2 (5 bases each). Germline values: CDR1 SGHVS, CDR2 FNYEAQ. V lost 4 bases and J 8 bases, leaving 18 bases between the germline ends. The CDR3 length is 15 residues. The CDR3 here is CASSSGPLPIDEQFF. CDR3 DNA sequence: TGTGCCAGCAGCTCGGGACCGCTGCCTATAGATGAGCAGTTCTTC.

The sample holds a few counts of this clone. V and J are TRBV30 and TRBJ2-1; 7 positions match TRBD2. J was trimmed by 10 bases and V by 7 bases; bases with no gene match: 7. Germline V gene lookup returns CDR1 GTSNPN and CDR2 SVGIG (reference sequence). The CDR3 length is 11 residues. The CDR3 region is CASQRGGEQFF. In DNA form, the CDR3 reads TGTGCCTCTCAGAGGGGAGGGGAGCAGTTCTTC.